A single T cell receptor beta chain is shown here with its context. The same CDR3 also results from other DNA sequences found in this sample. V was pared by 4 bases and J by 1 base, with 7 bases between. The CDR3 totals 13 residues. Germline V lookup: CDR1 SEHNR, CDR2 FQNEAQ (reference sequence). This table comes from immunoSEQ multiplex PCR, and its TCRdb copy is limited to in-frame clones, with some not included. Counted here are hundreds of thousands of clones, more than 85% occurring once; the ten biggest clones make up nearly 25%. The sample comes from a study of shared clonotypes between healthy human individuals. Naive-designated CD8 cells lacked CD45RO, were positively enriched for CCR7, and omitted terminally differentiated effector memory CD45RA+ cells.

The genes are TRBV7-9 and TRBJ2-5, with a possible D match to TRBD1 (6 bases). Material: naive CD8+ T cells sorted from blood. The TCR comes from a man aged 25-45 years in good health. The CDR3 bases are TGTGCCAGCAGCTCCAGGGGCCAAGAGACCCAGTACTTC. The encoded protein is CASSSRGQETQYF.